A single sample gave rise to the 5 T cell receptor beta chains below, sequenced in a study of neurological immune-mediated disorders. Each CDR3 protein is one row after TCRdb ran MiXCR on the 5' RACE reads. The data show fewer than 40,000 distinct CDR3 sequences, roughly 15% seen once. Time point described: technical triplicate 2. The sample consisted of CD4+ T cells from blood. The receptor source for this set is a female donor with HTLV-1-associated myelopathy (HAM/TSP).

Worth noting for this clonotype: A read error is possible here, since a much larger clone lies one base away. CDR3 region: CASSGTGLAGADTQYF. The CDR3 DNA reads as TGTGCCAGTAGTGGCACGGGACTAGCGGGAGCAGATACGCAGTATTTT. The chain employs TRBV19 and TRBJ2-3, with TRBD2 matching 14 bases. CDR1 and CDR2 from the germline V gene are LNHDA and SQIVND (reference sequence). J lost 4 bases, V lost 5 bases, and 5 bases had no gene match. The length of the CDR3 is 16 residues. Using reference TRBV19 and TRBJ2-3 for the parts outside the CDR3, the full variable domain is DGGITQSPKYLFRKEGQNVTLSCEQNLNHDAMYWYRQDPGQGLRLIYYSQIVNDFQKGDIAEGYSVSREKKESFPLTVTSAQKNPTAFYLCASSGTGLAGADTQYFGPGTRLTVL.

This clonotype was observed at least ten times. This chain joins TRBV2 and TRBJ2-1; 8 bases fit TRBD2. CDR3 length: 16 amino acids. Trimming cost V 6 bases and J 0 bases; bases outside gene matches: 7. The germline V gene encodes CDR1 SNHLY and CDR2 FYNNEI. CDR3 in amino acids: CASSFPSGSSYNEQFF. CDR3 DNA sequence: TGTGCCAGCAGCTTTCCAAGCGGGAGCTCCTACAATGAGCAGTTCTTC. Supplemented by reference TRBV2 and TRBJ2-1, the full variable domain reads EPEVTQTPSHQVTQMGQEVILRCVPISNHLYFYWYRQILGQKVEFLVSFYNNEISEKSEIFDDQFSVERPDGSNFTLKIRSTKLEDSAMYFCASSFPSGSSYNEQFFGPGTRLTVL.

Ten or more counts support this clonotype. CDR3 coding DNA: TGTGCCAGCAGCTTTGACAGGGTTGGTTCCAATTCACCCCTCCACTTT. This gives the protein CASSFDRVGSNSPLHF. The chain uses TRBV7-9 and TRBJ1-6; 7 positions match TRBD1. CDR3 length equals 16 residues. Trimming took 3 bases from V and 7 from J; bases not matched to a gene: 9. Germline-derived CDR1 and CDR2 are SEHNR and FQNEAQ (reference sequence).

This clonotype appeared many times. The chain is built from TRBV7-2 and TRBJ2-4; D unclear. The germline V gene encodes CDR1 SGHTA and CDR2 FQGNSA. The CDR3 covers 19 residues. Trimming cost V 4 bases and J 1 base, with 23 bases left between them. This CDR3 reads CASSWPRADSLWAKNIQYF. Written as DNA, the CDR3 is TGTGCCAGCAGCTGGCCTAGGGCTGACTCCTTGTGGGCCAAAAACATTCAGTACTTC.

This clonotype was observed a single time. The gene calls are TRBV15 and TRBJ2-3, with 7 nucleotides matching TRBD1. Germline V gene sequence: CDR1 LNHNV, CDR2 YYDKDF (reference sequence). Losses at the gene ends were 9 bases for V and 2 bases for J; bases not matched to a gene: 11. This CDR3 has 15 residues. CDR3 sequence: CATWTGQTNTDTQYF. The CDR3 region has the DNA TGTGCCACTTGGACGGGACAGACAAACACAGATACGCAGTATTTT.